One T cell receptor (beta chain) is described in this entry. This record belongs to a study of blood T cell repertoires in COVID-19. The overall study: COVID-19 samples collected from the United States, Italy and Spain covered acute and convalescent phases. Sources were T cells, B-cell-depleted T cells, or PBMCs; the material itself was cDNA or gDNA.

Germline assignment: CDR1 LGHDT and CDR2 YNNKEL (reference sequence). There are 12 residues in the CDR3. The V gene lost 4 bases and the J gene lost 8 bases, with 11 bases spanning the gap. Original handling: By means of reference gene primer amplification, nucleated cell counts were estimated. Profiling relied on immunoSEQ multiplex PCR, and the TCRdb table lists in-frame clones only, not all of them. V and J calls and clone size are as listed in that table; D and trimming were resolved from the DNA. The profile shows under 200,000 clones, about 83% of them singletons. This chain connects TRBV3-1 (or the pseudogene TRBV3-2) to TRBJ1-1, with D possibly TRBD1 on 6 matching bases. This TCR came from a woman aged 70-85 years who had recovered from COVID-19. The sequenced sample was peripheral blood. The CDR3: CASSPLRGEAFF. For the CDR3, the DNA is TGTGCCAGCAGCCCCCTGAGGGGGGAAGCTTTCTTT.